This T cell receptor (beta chain) was found in a study of cytomegalovirus exposure and HLA in healthy donors listed by TCRdb under 2017. Some background on the complete study: In an earlier analysis of 587 of the donors, 250 to 350 Gb of sequence data and some 120 million unique TCR beta sequences from roughly 180 million T cells were reported. Approximately 300 gigabases of sequencing data and around 90 million unique TCR sequences made up an early release that covered some 640 HLA-typed donors. The genetic ancestry cluster associated with self-reported Caucasian donors included about four fifths of the 398 genotyped donors. The study aimed to test whether signatures of past pathogen exposure could be identified by cataloging public T cell receptors. Using immunosequencing, the study profiled T cell repertoires from fewer than 850 subjects and related those repertoires to cytomegalovirus serostatus. In addition to the first cohort of roughly 700 subjects, a separate validation cohort of 120 different subjects was used. High-throughput TCR immunosequencing, statistical association of individual TCRs with disease status, and machine learning were combined to predict cytomegalovirus infection status. To study patterns of TCR occurrence, a later analysis re-analyzed previously published TCR beta repertoires from under 750 donors and added high-resolution HLA genotyping. Rather than drawing on any new phenotypic data, the later analysis identified candidate immune exposures from TCR beta sequences and the way those sequences occurred across donors. An earlier analysis of roughly 580 of the donors used high-throughput TCR beta sequencing to judge whether each TCR beta V gene segment behaved as functional or pseudogenic. Donor age, sex, ethnicity and CMV serostatus were collected together with the repertoire data. A later genetic analysis took genome-wide SNP genotypes for about three fifths of the 666 donors and used that subset as a discovery cohort. Every discovery cohort repertoire had been produced on one sequencing platform. Class I and class II HLA loci were covered by the typing at four-digit resolution. Typing coverage varied by locus: about 620-640 donors for A, B, C, DRB1 and DQB1; approximately 520 for DQA1; some 610 for DPA1; under 490 for DPB1. Because of strong linkage in the cohort, roughly five DR-DQ haplotypes were treated as single units for association and clustering. On average, around 200,000 unique TCR beta nucleotide sequences were sequenced per donor among fewer than 500 genotyped donors of the cohort, with roughly 18% of those sequences being non-productive. The investigation overall reported the following: When HLA alleles, especially DR and DQ, strongly co-occurred, TCR associations were difficult to assign to individual alleles. Linkage disequilibrium might explain the correlated functional status among segregating V segments, but an unknown experimental factor could not be excluded. In the study, some 160 TCR beta chains were listed as associated with cytomegalovirus. The authors suggested that the approach could potentially be generalized to other disease states and immunological phenotypes. In a later analysis, the rate of TCR association differed among HLA loci, with DRB1 alleles having the most associated TCRs and HLA-C alleles having the fewest. A further reported finding was that TCR beta sequences accurately predicted the HLA-A and HLA-B alleles for most subjects in the first cohort. In a later analysis, several top co-occurrence clusters were reported to appear linked to parvovirus B19, influenza, CMV and Epstein-Barr virus. A few of the identified cytomegalovirus-associated TCR beta chains were confirmed in vitro to be specific for cytomegalovirus antigens. In a later genetic analysis, fewer N-insertions in productive TCRs were reported among donors in an Asian-associated ancestry cluster than the approximately 630-donor mean. According to a later analysis, most CMV-associated TCR beta chains appeared to be HLA-restricted, and the HLA associations seemed to be driven largely by CMV exposure. Across donors, most TCR sequences were observed very rarely, whereas some public TCRs were present in many individuals. Presence/absence analyses assumed roughly uniform sequencing depth across donors, an assumption that may not hold. The only immune exposure information available for the cohort was CMV serostatus. Some IMGT-functional V segments, including TRBV6-2 and TRBV6-3, could not be distinguished by the 87-base-pair reads and were therefore excluded. The cohort was sequenced for TCR beta chains only, and without alpha or paired-chain data the features that could be detected were limited. In a later analysis, HLA-associated TCR beta chains were found to be more clonally expanded and to have lower generation probabilities than equally common non-associated chains. A group of highly shared sequence variants was considered likely to be a technical artifact of the sequencing pipeline. The classifier was reported to diagnose cytomegalovirus status with high specificity and sensitivity in both the original cohort and the validation cohort. Because some donors lacked HLA typing at each locus, the association tests relied only on the typed subset. An association between a missense DCLRE1C variant and V-gene and J-gene trimming of TCR beta chains was found in a later genetic analysis and replicated in an independent cohort. At a false discovery rate of 0.05, a later analysis linked some 17,000 TCR beta sequences to specific HLA alleles. Because counts were too low, 15 or so rarely observed V segments, including chromosome 9 orphons, were excluded from the earlier analysis of 587 of the donors. An earlier analysis of approximately 530 of the donors showed that most TCR beta V segments appeared in productive rearrangements either about 87% or about 30% of the time, which broadly matched IMGT annotations.

The cohort comprised some 730 healthy bone marrow donors. At the time of sampling, all cohort members were nominally healthy, though unrecorded immune exposures were likely present. CMV serostatus was positive for 289 and negative for about 50% of the roughly 670 cohort members, and was not recorded for this donor. Every donor gave a peripheral blood sample, and the peripheral blood mononuclear cells from that sample were used for TCR beta sequencing. Genomic DNA extraction from the blood cell samples was performed with the Qiagen DNeasy Blood Extraction Kit. About this clone: The antigen it binds to is not known. The input lacks base qualities; no much larger clone sits a single base away.

The CDR3 runs 13 amino acids, cysteine and phenylalanine included. Of all the DNA, just the CDR3 is kept, 39 bases in frame from base 1. Looking up the germline V gene yields CDR1 SGHDT and CDR2 YYEEEE. V sheds 3 bases and J sheds 6 bases, leaving 13 bases between their ends. Libraries were constructed by the immunoSEQ multiplex PCR assay. For the multiplex PCR, a mixture combining 60 forward primers for TCR Vbeta segments and 13 reverse primers for TCR Jbeta segments was used. The CDR3 region of rearranged TCR beta genes was amplified from genomic DNA with a multiplex PCR assay. The amplified TCR beta libraries were sequenced on the Illumina HiSeq System as 87-base-pair reads. Turning to the authors' computational methods: Across the roughly 600 repertoires, a later analysis counted tens of millions of unique TCR beta chains, some 11 million of which were shared by at least two donors. A nearest-neighbor algorithm error-corrected the raw reads and collapsed the reads into unique sequences, merging closely related sequences to remove PCR and sequencing errors. Alignment of CDR3 sequences to IMGT reference sequences was used to assign V, D and J gene segments. For a sequence to be retained, a match of at least six nucleotides to both a V gene segment and a J gene segment was required. Rearrangements were classified as productive when the CDR3 lacked stop codons and remained in frame with V and J, and all other rearrangements were classified as non-productive. CDR3 was defined according to IMGT convention as the region running from the second conserved V-encoded cysteine to the conserved J-encoded phenylalanine. The earlier analysis of about 560 of the donors excluded any sequence lacking an unambiguous match to a single V gene segment. An earlier analysis of a few hundred of the donors classified V segments as functional when productive rearrangements were above 56.7% and as segregating when the standard deviation between donors was above 5%. A statistical classification framework was developed to diagnose cytomegalovirus status using the catalog of TCR beta chain sequences. A later analysis assigned V and J genes by comparing TCR nucleotide sequences with IMGT/GENE-DB human TR gene sequences. In a later analysis, CDR3 sequences and most-parsimonious VDJ recombination scenarios were assigned using the TCRdist pipeline. In a later analysis, each TCR beta chain was defined by its CDR3 amino acid sequence together with its V-gene family, and reads lacking a unique V-gene family were excluded. In a later analysis, 450 to 600 highly shared, low-generation-probability nucleotide sequences were removed to address suspected cross-contamination and a sequencing artifact. For each public chain, a later analysis derived a clonal expansion index from normalized ranks of inferred template counts within each repertoire. Generation probabilities in a later analysis came from a VDJ recombination model fitted to out-of-frame rearrangements, and those results were checked against IGoR. In a later analysis, hypergeometric tests were used to score TCR-TCR, TCR-HLA and TCR-CMV co-occurrence, with a repertoire-size bias correction applied to TCR pairs. A later analysis estimated false discovery rates by permuting HLA or CMV assignments 20 times. In a later analysis, co-occurring TCRs were grouped using DBSCAN, with TCRdist sequence similarity added in when clustering inside HLA-allele-positive subsets. Co-occurrence clustering excluded repertoires with fewer than 30,000 or more than 120,000 public chains, plus five with anomalous nucleotide sharing. Not all clones reach the TCRdb copy of this immuneACCESS table, which keeps in-frame sequences only. Checked studies attribute under half of the gap to unresolved V genes and leave the rest unexplained. V and J calls and clone size follow that table, whereas D and trimming were derived from the DNA. The sample includes about 94,000 clones, with more than 75% observed a single time. 10% to 13% of the sample is in the top ten clones.

This chain is built from TRBV5-6 and TRBJ2-7, with no confidently assigned D gene. Sequenced: PBMCs. The TCR originated in a human donor in good health. The bases read TGTGCCAGCAGCTCGGGTCGCCTGGGCGAGCAGTACTTC. Its translation reads: CASSSGRLGEQYF.